This T cell receptor (beta chain) is drawn from a study of blood T cell repertoires in COVID-19. Whole-study context: Collection of acute and convalescent COVID-19 samples took place in the United States, Italy and Spain. The cDNA or gDNA used as material had been derived from T cells, B-cell-depleted T cells, or PBMCs.

Authors' analysis steps: Amplification with reference gene primers provided the estimates of nucleated cell counts. Assay used: immunoSEQ multiplex PCR; TCRdb lists only in-frame clones, some missing. The D gene and trimming were derived from the DNA, and the V and J assignments and clone size from that table. The table lists 200,000 or so clones, around 90% of them singletons. The CDR3 consists of 16 residues. Trimming removed 4 bases at V and 3 bases at J, with 15 bases between. Germline loops: CDR1 LNHDA, CDR2 SQIVND (reference sequence). The sample consisted of PBMCs or T cells enriched from blood (not recorded which). This TCR was recovered from a woman in her twenties or thirties who had been exposed to COVID-19. The chain has TRBV19 and TRBJ2-2, with D maybe TRBD1 (5 bases). CDR3 amino acids: CASSSIFKTDTGELFF. The CDR3 coding sequence is TGTGCCAGTAGTAGTATATTCAAGACAGACACCGGGGAGCTGTTTTTT.